These 14 T cell receptor beta chains were sequenced from one sample in a study of beta chain features in type 1 diabetes. The study's findings and limits: Shortening that was moderate but significant affected the TCRB CDR3s of Type 1 diabetes patients in all four CD4+ subsets.

Investigators reverse transcribed all isolated RNA, so they sequenced expressed TCRB transcripts. The repertoire was sequenced with immunoSEQ multiplex PCR; TCRdb's copy has only in-frame clones and lacks some. This repertoire shows about 700,000 clones, roughly 12% found once; its top ten account for less than 0.025%. Their recognized antigens are unknown. Sequenced: naive CD4+ T cells from blood. These receptors were collected from a man younger than 35 with type 1 diabetes.

The chain carries TRBV10-3 and TRBJ2-7, with unresolved D. This CDR3 comprises 13 residues. CDR1 and CDR2 (germline): ENHRY, SYGVKD. V lost 3 bases and J lost 5, with 11 bases in between. CDR3 DNA: TGTGCCATCAGTGATGGCCCCTACGACGAGCAGTACTTC. This translates into CAISDGPYDEQYF.

The chain couples TRBV2 to TRBJ2-1, with a possible D match to TRBD1 (5 bases). Germline V CDR1 and CDR2: SNHLY, FYNNEI. The V end was cut by 8 bases, the J end by 7 bases, with 9 bases between. CDR3 length equals 11 residues. The CDR3 here is CASSRENEQFF. In nucleotides, the CDR3 is TGTGCCAGCTCCAGGGAAAATGAGCAGTTCTTC. The full variable domain, its missing parts supplied by reference TRBV2 and TRBJ2-1, is EPEVTQTPSHQVTQMGQEVILRCVPISNHLYFYWYRQILGQKVEFLVSFYNNEISEKSEIFDDQFSVERPDGSNFTLKIRSTKLEDSAMYFCASSRENEQFFGPGTRLTVL.

This chain uses TRBV2 with TRBJ2-4, with 7 bases aligning to TRBD1. This CDR3 contains 15 residues. J was trimmed by 10 bases and V by 6 bases; bases with no gene match: 15. The germline CDR1 and CDR2 sequences are SNHLY and FYNNEI. The CDR3 DNA reads TGTGCCAGCAGAAACCGGACAGGCCAACCCATTATTCAGTACTTC. It codes for CASRNRTGQPIIQYF.

This clone appeared a few times. The rearrangement links TRBV18 to TRBJ2-1; D is unclear. The CDR3 is 15 amino acids. The germline V gene has CDR1 KGHSH and CDR2 LQKENI. V shed 2 bases and J shed 0 bases, with 8 bases lying between them. This chain's CDR3 is CASSPGSSSYNEQFF. The CDR3 DNA sequence: TGTGCCAGCTCACCAGGCAGCAGCTCCTACAATGAGCAGTTCTTC.

This clone has just a few counts. CDR3 sequence reads: CASSLLQIGTGGTFF. In DNA form, the CDR3 reads TGCGCCAGCAGCCTGCTGCAAATTGGGACTGGAGGCACGTTCTTC. This chain joins TRBV4-1 and TRBJ2-1; perhaps TRBD2 as D (6 bases). The CDR3 loop spans 15 amino acids. Germline V gives CDR1 MGHRA, CDR2 YSYEKL. Trimming removed 4 bases from V and 15 bases from J, with 25 bases in between.

The V gene is TRBV25-1, the J gene TRBJ1-3, with D uncertain. CDR3 length: 15 residues. V shed 6 bases and J shed 7 bases, with 19 bases lying between them. Per germline, CDR1 MGHDK and CDR2 SYGVNS. The chain's CDR3 is CASSSQATGVNTIYF. The CDR3 DNA reads as TGTGCCAGCAGCTCCCAGGCCACTGGGGTTAACACCATATATTTT.

The chain links TRBV5-1 to TRBJ2-3, with unresolved D. This CDR3 has 15 amino acids. V was clipped by 1 base and J by 3 bases, with 12 bases between them. Germline assignment: CDR1 SGHRS and CDR2 YFSETQ. The DNA of the CDR3 is TGCGCCAGCAGCTTGACCCCGGATAGGACAGATACGCAGTATTTT. This translates into CASSLTPDRTDTQYF.

This clone occurred a few times. The sample contains more than one DNA sequence encoding this CDR3. The gene calls are TRBV7-9 and TRBJ1-5, with D possibly being TRBD1 (6 bases). Trimming took off 1 base at V and 7 bases at J, with 8 bases between the two ends. The CDR3 is 13 residues long. Germline lookup yields CDR1 SEHNR and CDR2 FQNEAQ (reference sequence). Here the CDR3 reads CASSLGGAQPQHF. CDR3 sequence (DNA): TGTGCCAGCAGCTTAGGGGGGGCCCAGCCCCAGCATTTT.

The gene calls are TRBV6-5 and TRBJ1-1; 7 positions agree with TRBD1. Per the germline V gene, CDR1 is MNHEY and CDR2 is SVGAGI. The CDR3 is made up of 15 amino acids. V shed 5 bases and J 0 bases; nucleotides not matched to a gene: 6. The CDR3 sequence: CASSHETGLNTEAFF. CDR3 nucleotides: TGTGCCAGCAGTCACGAGACAGGGCTGAACACTGAAGCTTTCTTT.

V is TRBV18 and J is TRBJ2-3; D might be TRBD1 (6 bases). The CDR3 contains 14 residues. Germline V CDR1 and CDR2: KGHSH, LQKENI. V lost 4 bases to trimming and J lost 2 bases, with 10 bases between them. CDR3 in amino acids: CASSLGQFTDTQYF. The CDR3 nucleotides are TGTGCCAGCTCACTAGGACAGTTCACAGATACGCAGTATTTT.

The chain is built from TRBV27 and TRBJ1-1; 9 bases are shared with TRBD1. Germline assignment: CDR1 MNHEY and CDR2 SMNVEV (reference sequence). Losses at the gene ends were 5 bases for V and 0 bases for J; bases not matched to a gene: 4. This CDR3 contains 15 residues. The CDR3 protein is CASSPRTGVNTEAFF. For the CDR3, the DNA is TGTGCCAGCAGTCCCCGGACAGGGGTGAACACTGAAGCTTTCTTT.

This clone has only a few counts. This chain links TRBV29-1 with TRBJ2-5, with D possibly being TRBD1 (5 bases). The CDR3 is made up of 13 amino acids. Germline CDR1 reads SQVTM; CDR2 reads ANQGSEA. Trimming removed 1 base at V and 5 bases at J, with 11 bases between. The CDR3: CSVEGSRAETQYF. Here the CDR3 DNA reads TGCAGCGTTGAAGGGAGCAGGGCGGAGACCCAGTACTTC.

The table lists this clone with a few counts. V and J are TRBV7-8 and TRBJ1-2; D uncertain. The germline V and J ends were trimmed by 5 bases and 3 bases, with 16 bases remaining between them. CDR1 is SGHVS and CDR2 is FQNEAQ in the germline V gene. This CDR3 is built from 15 residues. CDR3 sequence reads: CASSLESYRDYGYTF. Written as DNA, the CDR3 is TGTGCCAGCAGCCTCGAGAGTTATCGGGACTATGGCTACACCTTC.

A remark on this clone: The sample carries other DNA sequences with the same CDR3. V is TRBV30 and J is TRBJ1-1, with TRBD1 matching 7 bases. The germline V gene encodes CDR1 GTSNPN and CDR2 SVGIG (reference sequence). The CDR3 length is 13 residues. J gave up 0 bases and V 5 bases, and 3 bases lay outside the gene matches. Here the CDR3 DNA reads TGTGCCTGGGCGGGACAGATGAACACTGAAGCTTTCTTT. This encodes CAWAGQMNTEAFF.